These 14 T cell receptor beta chains were sequenced from one sample in a study of shared clonotypes between healthy human individuals. TCRdb's copy holds only in-frame clones and misses some; the assay was immunoSEQ multiplex PCR. The sample lists approximately 2.1 million clones; just over 90% were seen once. Sequencing used naive CD4+ T cells from PBMCs. As for subset: CD45RA+ positively selected. The receptors were gathered from a man between 18 and 29 years old in good health. Some clones in this sample may be carry-over from other donors' samples.

V usage is TRBV27 and J usage is TRBJ2-1; D gene ambiguous. V was clipped by 9 bases and J by 10 bases, with 25 bases between them. Germline assignment: CDR1 MNHEY and CDR2 SMNVEV (reference sequence). The CDR3 is 15 residues long. CDR3 loop: CARRLKTRFLSEQFF. CDR3 DNA sequence: TGTGCCAGGCGCCTTAAGACTCGCTTCTTGAGCGAGCAGTTCTTC.

The CDR3 loop is CASSLYNEQFF. CDR3 DNA sequence: TGCGCCAGCAGCCTCTACAATGAGCAGTTCTTC. The rearrangement links TRBV4-1 to TRBJ2-1; no definite D call. V lost 4 bases and J 3 bases, leaving 1 base between the germline ends. The germline CDR1 and CDR2 sequences are MGHRA and YSYEKL. This CDR3 is built from 11 residues.

V is TRBV5-1 and J is TRBJ2-5; D is ambiguous. V lost 3 bases and J 1 base, leaving 10 bases between the germline ends. This CDR3 comprises 14 residues. The germline gives CDR1 SGHRS, CDR2 YFSETQ. The CDR3 region has the DNA TGCGCCAGCAGCTACACCCAGATCCAAGAGACCCAGTACTTC. It codes for CASSYTQIQETQYF.

The CDR3 sequence: CASSSTSGSTDTQYF. The CDR3 DNA follows: TGTGCCAGCAGCTCTACTAGCGGAAGCACAGATACGCAGTATTTT. The rearrangement links TRBV11-2 to TRBJ2-3; 8 bases fit TRBD2. Germline loops: CDR1 SGHAT, CDR2 FQNNGV. Trimming at V came to 4 bases and at J to 0 bases, leaving 3 bases not matched to a gene. The CDR3 has 15 residues. The full variable domain, with the rest looked up from reference TRBV11-2 and TRBJ2-3, is EAGVAQSPRYKIIEKRQSVAFWCNPISGHATLYWYQQILGQGPKLLIQFQNNGVVDDSQLPKDRFSAERLKGVDSTLKIQPAKLEDSAVYLCASSSTSGSTDTQYFGPGTRLTVL.

This chain uses TRBV11-1 with TRBJ2-1, with D unresolved. V lost 5 bases, J lost 8 bases, and 19 bases lay in between. Germline lookup yields CDR1 SGHAT and CDR2 FQDESV (reference sequence). There are 15 residues in the CDR3. This chain's CDR3 is CASSPFALSPHEQFF. The CDR3 DNA follows: TGTGCCAGCAGCCCCTTCGCCCTTTCCCCCCATGAGCAGTTCTTC.

This chain links TRBV6-5 with TRBJ2-1; no reliable D call. Germline loops: CDR1 MNHEY, CDR2 SVGAGI. The length of the CDR3 is 13 residues. V lost 0 bases, J lost 9 bases, and 9 bases lay in between. The CDR3 here is CASSYSEGFEQFF. CDR3 bases: TGTGCCAGCAGTTACTCGGAAGGATTTGAGCAGTTCTTC.

This CDR3 reads CASSQTSGGETQYF. CDR3 DNA: TGTGCCAGCAGCCAGACTAGCGGGGGGGAGACCCAGTACTTC. This chain links TRBV7-9 with TRBJ2-5; 13 nucleotides agree with TRBD2. This CDR3 has 14 amino acids. Looked up from germline, CDR1 is SEHNR and CDR2 is FQNEAQ (reference sequence). V shed 5 bases and J 5 bases; nucleotides not matched to a gene: 2.

The chain carries TRBV29-1 and TRBJ2-7; TRBD1 is a possible D gene (6 bases). Germline lookup yields CDR1 SQVTM and CDR2 ANQGSEA. The CDR3 covers 12 residues. The V and J ends lost 7 bases and 6 bases respectively, with 16 bases between them. CDR3 nucleotides: TGCAGCGCGTCCAGGGGAACTATCGAGCAGTACTTC. Translating it yields CSASRGTIEQYF.

Concerning this clone itself: The identical CDR3 is also encoded by other nucleotide sequences in the sample. The V and J genes are TRBV7-2 and TRBJ2-7; no definite D call. Germline CDR1 is SGHTA and CDR2 is FQGNSA. The CDR3 length is 12 residues. Deletions cut 5 bases from V and 0 bases from J, with 5 bases between. The CDR3 region has the DNA TGTGCCAGCAGCCTTAACTCCTACGAGCAGTACTTC. It codes for CASSLNSYEQYF.

Comments on this clone: Different DNA sequences within this sample yield the same CDR3. The chain combines TRBV5-1 with TRBJ1-1, with unresolved D. The germline CDR1 and CDR2 sequences are SGHRS and YFSETQ. CDR3 size: 15 residues. Deletions cut 2 bases from V and 1 base from J, with 12 bases between. CDR3 DNA: TGCGCCAGCAGCTTAGTGACCGGCGGGAACACTGAAGCTTTCTTT. Protein: CASSLVTGGNTEAFF.

With respect to this clone: The same CDR3 can be traced to other DNA sequences in this sample. This chain connects TRBV5-1 to TRBJ2-5, with D hard to call. This CDR3 contains 12 residues. The germline gives CDR1 SGHRS, CDR2 YFSETQ. Trimming took 4 bases from V and 5 from J, leaving 9 bases between them. The CDR3 region is CASSPPGETQYF. DNA of the CDR3: TGCGCCAGCAGCCCCCCCGGGGAGACCCAGTACTTC. Variable domain in full (rest from reference TRBV5-1 and TRBJ2-5): KAGVTQTPRYLIKTRGQQVTLSCSPISGHRSVSWYQQTPGQGLQFLFEYFSETQRNKGNFPGRFSGRQFSNSRSEMNVSTLELGDSALYLCASSPPGETQYFGPGTRLLVL.

This clone was detected once. The chain employs TRBV29-1 and TRBJ2-5, with TRBD1 matching over 7 bases. Germline V gene data show CDR1 as SQVTM and CDR2 as ANQGSEA. The CDR3 extends over 14 amino acids. The trim removed 3 bases at V and 5 bases at J, leaving 9 bases unmatched. The CDR3 nucleotides are TGCAGCGTTGAGAGGGCAGGGGGATGGGAGACCCAGTACTTC. It yields the protein CSVERAGGWETQYF. Variable domain in full (rest from reference TRBV29-1 and TRBJ2-5): SAVISQKPSRDICQRGTSLTIQCQVDSQVTMMFWYRQQPGQSLTLIATANQGSEATYESGFVIDKFPISRPNLTFSTLTVSNMSPEDSSIYLCSVERAGGWETQYFGPGTRLLVL.

The CDR3 nucleotides are TGTGCCAGCAGCTTAAGACTAGCGGGGGACACAGATACGCAGTATTTT. It codes for CASSLRLAGDTDTQYF. The gene calls are TRBV7-3 and TRBJ2-3, with TRBD2 matching 12 bases. The CDR3 runs 16 residues. The junction had 1 base not matched to a gene; V was cut back by 1 base and J by 2 bases. CDR1 is SGHTA, CDR2 FQGTGA, per germline.

The V and J genes are TRBV7-2 and TRBJ1-2; D remains ambiguous. The length of the CDR3 is 14 residues. The V and J ends lost 3 bases and 9 bases respectively, with 17 bases between them. Germline values: CDR1 SGHTA, CDR2 FQGNSA. In DNA, the CDR3 is TGTGCCAGCAGCTTTATCCCCTACCTAAGTAGCTACACCTTC. This codes for CASSFIPYLSSYTF.